This T cell receptor beta chain was sequenced for a study of cytomegalovirus exposure and HLA in healthy donors. Study outcomes and limitations: DRB1 showed the most TCR associations and HLA-C the fewest in a later analysis, as rates varied by HLA locus. The authors assumed roughly uniform sequencing depth across donors for presence/absence analyses. Common viral pathogens (according to a later analysis) appeared linked to several of the most significant clusters. Owing to their indistinguishability, certain V segments, notably TRBV6-2 and TRBV6-3, were excluded.

This clone has more than one count but fewer than ten. Antigen: not known. Both 60 Vbeta primers and 13 Jbeta primers went into the PCR. Libraries were prepared by immunoSEQ multiplex PCR; TCRdb keeps only in-frame clonotypes and omits some of them. The sample records 140,000 to 150,000 clones, about 70% being singletons. The CDR3 covers 15 residues. Trimming at V came to 4 bases and at J to 2 bases, leaving 3 bases not matched to a gene. CDR1 is SGHRS, CDR2 YFSETQ, per germline. Input material: PBMCs. The clonotype comes from a woman aged 55-70 years in good health and CMV-seropositive. This chain uses TRBV5-1 with TRBJ2-7; 13 bases agree with TRBD2. For the CDR3, the DNA is TGCGCCAGCAGCCATACTAGCGGGAGGGCCTACGAGCAGTACTTC. Its translation: CASSHTSGRAYEQYF.